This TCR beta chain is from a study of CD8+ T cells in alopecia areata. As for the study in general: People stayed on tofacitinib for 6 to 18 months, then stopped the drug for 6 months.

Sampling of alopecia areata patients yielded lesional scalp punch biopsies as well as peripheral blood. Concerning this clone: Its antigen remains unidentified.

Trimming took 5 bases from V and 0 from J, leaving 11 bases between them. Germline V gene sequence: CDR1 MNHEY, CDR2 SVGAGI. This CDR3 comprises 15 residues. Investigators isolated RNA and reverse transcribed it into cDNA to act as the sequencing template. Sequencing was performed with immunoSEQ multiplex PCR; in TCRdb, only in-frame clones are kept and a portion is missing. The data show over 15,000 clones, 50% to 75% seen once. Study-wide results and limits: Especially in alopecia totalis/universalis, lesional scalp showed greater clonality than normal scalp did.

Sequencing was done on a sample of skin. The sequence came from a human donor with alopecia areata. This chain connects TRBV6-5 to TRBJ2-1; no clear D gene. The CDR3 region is CASSVTASSYNEQFF. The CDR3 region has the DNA TGTGCCAGCAGTGTTACAGCGTCCTCCTACAATGAGCAGTTCTTC.